Below, 10 T cell receptor beta chains from the same sample are listed, as sequenced in a study of control samples from healthy donors and cancer patients. Data came from immunoSEQ multiplex PCR; TCRdb stores just in-frame clones and leaves some out. This sample carries 79,000 or so clones, less than 90% of them seen once, and the ten largest clones take less than 10%. Material for sequencing was PBMCs. These receptors were taken from a woman aged 45-59 years with colorectal cancer.

This chain joins TRBV9 and TRBJ2-3, with a tentative D call TRBD2 (6 bases). V was pared by 4 bases and J by 2 bases, with 17 bases between. The V gene's germline CDR1 is SGDLS and CDR2 YYNGEE. The CDR3 has 16 residues. CDR3 sequence reads: CASSPRGGRDTDTQYF. The CDR3 DNA sequence: TGTGCCAGCAGCCCTAGGGGTGGGCGGGACACAGATACGCAGTATTTT.

The chain links TRBV30 to TRBJ1-2; no firm D call. The germline V and J ends were trimmed by 4 bases and 2 bases, with 5 bases remaining between them. The CDR3 loop spans 11 amino acids. In germline, CDR1 is GTSNPN, CDR2 SVGIG (reference sequence). The CDR3 loop reads CAWTANYGYTF. The CDR3 region has the DNA TGTGCCTGGACAGCCAACTATGGCTACACCTTC.

The chain recombines TRBV6-5 with TRBJ1-6, with D hard to call. The CDR3 extends over 14 amino acids. V was clipped by 8 bases and J by 9 bases, with 17 bases between them. Germline CDR1 MNHEY, CDR2 SVGAGI. CDR3 region: CASAIGVPFSPLHF. DNA of the CDR3: TGTGCCAGCGCGATCGGGGTACCATTTTCACCCCTCCACTTT.

The chain is built from TRBV4-3 and TRBJ2-3, with 11 positions matching TRBD2. This CDR3 has 16 amino acids. Germline trimming cut 1 base from V and 6 bases from J; bases unmatched to any gene: 6. Germline CDR1 is LGHNA and CDR2 is YSLEER. CDR3 DNA sequence: TGCGCCAGCAGCCAAGTGGCTAGCGGGGGGAAGGATACGCAGTATTTT. Translating it yields CASSQVASGGKDTQYF.

This chain connects TRBV11-1 to TRBJ2-5; D ambiguous. Germline CDR1 is SGHAT and CDR2 is FQDESV (reference sequence). Between the trimmed V and J ends, which lost 1 base and 5 bases, there was a span of 11 bases. This CDR3 is built from 14 residues. The CDR3 sequence: CASSLGGTEETQYF. CDR3 bases: TGTGCCAGCAGCTTAGGGGGTACGGAGGAGACCCAGTACTTC.

The V and J genes are TRBV12-3 or TRBV12-4 and TRBJ2-5, with D possibly TRBD1 on 7 matching bases. This CDR3 spans 13 amino acids. The ends were cut back, 4 bases at V and 5 bases at J, with 11 bases in the middle. The CDR3 here is CASSWAGGETQYF. The DNA of the CDR3 is TGTGCCAGCAGTTGGGCAGGGGGGGAGACCCAGTACTTC.

The V and J genes are TRBV10-3 and TRBJ2-7; 7 positions agree with TRBD1. V was clipped by 1 base and J by 5 bases; unmatched bases: 5. CDR1 ENHRY and CDR2 SYGVKD come from the germline V gene. CDR3 length: 14 residues. CDR3 DNA: TGTGCCATCAGTGAGTTTAGGGGGCGCAACGAGCAGTACGTC. This sequence encodes CAISEFRGRNEQYV.

The chain combines TRBV27 with TRBJ2-3, with D possibly being TRBD2 (5 bases). CDR3 length equals 15 residues. Per germline, CDR1 MNHEY and CDR2 SMNVEV (reference sequence). V was trimmed by 7 bases and J by 0 bases, leaving 14 bases between them. The CDR3 sequence: CASKPGFSSTDTQYF. The CDR3 DNA follows: TGTGCCAGCAAGCCGGGATTTTCTAGCACAGATACGCAGTATTTT.

J is TRBJ1-2 and V is TRBV7-2, with D possibly TRBD1 on 6 matching bases. The CDR3 sequence is 14 residues long. Trimming shortened V by 5 bases and J by 4 bases, and 14 bases separated the two germline ends. The V gene's germline CDR1 is SGHTA and CDR2 FQGNSA. Here the CDR3 DNA reads TGTGCCAGCAGCGCCAACAGGGTAGCCTATGGCTACACCTTC. Its protein is CASSANRVAYGYTF.

This clone was detected a few times. The CDR3 DNA sequence: TGCGCCAGCAGCCAAGACGGGGAGGTTGAGCAGTTCTTC. Translation gives CASSQDGEVEQFF. J is TRBJ2-1 and V is TRBV4-1; maybe TRBD2 (6 bases). Germline assignment: CDR1 MGHRA and CDR2 YSYEKL. The CDR3 covers 13 residues. The V end was cut by 0 bases, the J end by 9 bases, with 9 bases between.